The 25 T cell receptor beta chains below all came from one sample that was sequenced in a study of Graves' ophthalmopathy and Graves' hyperthyroidism. For repertoire sequencing, the TCR beta CDR3 regions were amplified from RNA transcripts. In the first round, RT-PCR was carried out with HTBI primers, and a multiplex PCR formed the second round. Each CDR3 protein is one row after TCRdb ran MiXCR on the multiplex PCR reads. The sample has about 400,000 distinct CDR3 sequences, just over 15% seen once. Material: peripheral blood. Every receptor here comes from a woman aged 18-29 years with stable Graves' hyperthyroidism.

The sample holds many counts of this clonotype. The rearrangement joins TRBV6-1 to TRBJ2-4; 7 positions agree with TRBD1. The CDR3 is made up of 15 amino acids. V dropped 7 bases and J dropped 0; count of bases not matched to a gene: 6. Germline CDR1 is MNHNS and CDR2 is SASEGT. In DNA, the CDR3 is TGTGCCAGCAAGGACAGGACCCTAGCCAAAAACATTCAGTACTTC. Its protein product is CASKDRTLAKNIQYF.

The chain joins TRBV5-7 to TRBJ1-5; D is perhaps TRBD1 (5 bases). TRBV5-7 is recorded as an ORF, its role being uncertain. Trimming stripped 0 bases from V and 4 bases from J, with 20 bases between. The CDR3 runs 18 residues. The CDR3 DNA follows: TGTGCCAGCAGCTTGGCCAGGGCAGCGAGGTTACCTAATCAGCCCCAGCATTTT. Translation gives CASSLARAARLPNQPQHF.

This clonotype was counted at least ten times. V gene TRBV12-3 or TRBV12-4 combines with J gene TRBJ2-2; D is uncertain. The length of the CDR3 is 14 residues. V was shortened by 4 bases and J by 3 bases, with 9 bases between the two germline ends. CDR3 DNA: TGTGCCAGCAGTTACTCTTTGGACACCGGGGAGCTGTTTTTT. Protein product: CASSYSLDTGELFF.

This clonotype was picked up many times. V is TRBV7-2 and J is TRBJ1-2, with TRBD1 identical over 9 bases. The V and J ends lost 4 bases and 4 bases, in that order; junction bases with no gene match: 7. Looked up from germline, CDR1 is SGHTA and CDR2 is FQGNSA. The CDR3 length is 15 residues. CDR3 sequence (DNA): TGTGCCAGCAGCTCCCACAGGGGGCTAGGCTATGGCTACACCTTC. This encodes CASSSHRGLGYGYTF.

This clonotype has ten or more counts. V gene TRBV19 combines with J gene TRBJ1-2; D uncertain. V was pared by 3 bases and J by 9 bases, with 17 bases between. This CDR3 is 14 amino acids long. In germline, CDR1 is LNHDA, CDR2 SQIVND (reference sequence). CDR3 bases: TGTGCCAGTAGTATGGTTCGGCAGGCTTATAGCTACACCTTC. Translation: CASSMVRQAYSYTF.

This clonotype was observed many times. The rearrangement uses TRBV2 and TRBJ2-7; D uncertain. This CDR3 contains 13 residues. Trimming pared 2 bases from V and 7 bases from J, leaving 12 bases between. CDR1 is SNHLY and CDR2 is FYNNEI in the germline V gene. In DNA form, the CDR3 reads TGTGCCAGCAGTGAACCGGACGGTGAGGAGCAGTACTTC. As protein: CASSEPDGEEQYF.

This clonotype came up a few times. The chain uses TRBV12-3 or TRBV12-4 and TRBJ1-5; D not resolved. The CDR3 consists of 13 residues. With 7 bases removed from V and 3 bases from J, the gap between germline ends came to 10 bases. The CDR3 spells CASNKDINQPQHF. As DNA, the CDR3 is TGTGCCAGCAACAAGGATATCAATCAGCCCCAGCATTTT.

This clonotype was recorded many times. The chain employs TRBV10-1 and TRBJ2-2, with unresolved D. Trimming cost V 5 bases and J 5 bases, with 6 bases left between them. The length of the CDR3 is 12 residues. Germline lookup yields CDR1 WNHNN and CDR2 SYGVQD (reference sequence). CDR3 sequence (DNA): TGCGCCAGCAGTAGAACGACCGGGGAGCTGTTTTTT. Translation gives CASSRTTGELFF.

This clonotype appeared a few times. V is TRBV20-1 and J is TRBJ2-3; no definite D call. The germline CDR1 and CDR2 sequences are DFQATT and SNEGSKA (reference sequence). V was pared by 0 bases and J by 6 bases, with 16 bases between. This CDR3 has 15 residues. The CDR3: CSARERGGYGDTQYF. The CDR3 DNA reads as TGCAGTGCTAGAGAGCGAGGTGGCTATGGGGATACGCAGTATTTT.

This clonotype was seen many times. The chain joins TRBV12-3 or TRBV12-4 to TRBJ1-1; the match to TRBD1 covers 7 bases. The CDR3 is made up of 14 amino acids. The ends lost 2 bases at V and 4 bases at J; junction bases unmatched: 4. In DNA, the CDR3 is TGTGCCAGCAGTTTATTTGCAGGGGGCACTGAAGCTTTCTTT. Translated: CASSLFAGGTEAFF.

This clonotype was counted many times. The V gene is TRBV19, the J gene TRBJ1-5; D is undetermined. V lost 7 bases, J lost 1 base, and 11 bases lay in between. Per the germline V gene, CDR1 is LNHDA and CDR2 is SQIVND (reference sequence). This CDR3 is 14 amino acids long. CDR3: CASKRTASNQPQHF. The DNA for the CDR3 is TGTGCCAGTAAGAGGACGGCAAGCAATCAGCCCCAGCATTTT.

This clonotype was counted at least ten times. The chain carries TRBV7-2 and TRBJ1-1; D call uncertain. Trimming removed 3 bases from V and 6 bases from J, with 5 bases in between. CDR1 is SGHTA and CDR2 is FQGNSA in the germline V gene. The CDR3 extends over 11 amino acids. The CDR3 spells CASSFFSEAFF. DNA for the CDR3: TGTGCCAGCAGCTTCTTTTCTGAAGCTTTCTTT.

This clonotype was counted ten times or more. This chain connects TRBV14 to TRBJ1-1; no clear D. Germline CDR1 reads SGHDN; CDR2 reads FVKESK. The CDR3 totals 12 residues. Trimming took 4 bases from V and 10 from J, leaving 13 bases between them. CDR3 nucleotides: TGTGCCAGCAGCCCCGACGCCCCGGGAGCTTTCTTT. It specifies CASSPDAPGAFF.

The V gene is TRBV24-1, the J gene TRBJ1-5; D call uncertain. The CDR3 loop spans 16 amino acids. The V gene lost 4 bases and the J gene lost 2 bases, with 14 bases spanning the gap. Per germline, CDR1 KGHDR and CDR2 SFDVKD. The CDR3 loop is CATSDPSGIGNQPQHF. In DNA, the CDR3 is TGTGCCACCAGTGACCCTTCGGGGATTGGCAATCAGCCCCAGCATTTT.

In this sample, this clonotype turned up a few times. The chain uses TRBV6-1 and TRBJ2-7; 7 bases line up with TRBD1. The CDR3 is 17 amino acids. Germline V CDR1 and CDR2: MNHNS, SASEGT. Trimming took 3 bases from V and 3 from J; bases not matched to a gene: 14. CDR3 nucleotides: TGTGCCAGCAGTGAGATAGGGGGCCACCTGGATGTCTACGAGCAGTACTTC. It encodes CASSEIGGHLDVYEQYF.

This clonotype occurred many times. The chain is built from TRBV11-2 and TRBJ2-7; 9 bases are a match to TRBD2. CDR1 SGHAT and CDR2 FQNNGV come from the germline V gene. This CDR3 has 16 residues. With V trimmed by 5 bases and J by 3 bases, 11 bases remained unmatched. DNA for the CDR3: TGTGCCAGCAGCCACTGGACTAGCGCAAGCGACTACGAGCAGTACTTC. Encoded protein: CASSHWTSASDYEQYF.

This chain's CDR3 is CASSLLATDQETQYF. CDR3 coding DNA: TGCGCCAGCAGCTTGTTAGCTACAGACCAAGAGACCCAGTACTTC. The chain links TRBV5-1 to TRBJ2-5; no firm D call. Trimming cost V 1 base and J 0 bases, with 10 bases left between them. There are 15 residues in the CDR3. Germline V gives CDR1 SGHRS, CDR2 YFSETQ.

The CDR3 bases are TGTGCCAGCAGTTACGGCGCGGAAGCGGGGGAGCAGTACTTC. Residues: CASSYGAEAGEQYF. The V call is TRBV6-5, the J call TRBJ2-7; the match to TRBD2 covers 7 bases. Germline V CDR1 and CDR2: MNHEY, SVGAGI. The CDR3 extends over 14 amino acids. After removal of 2 bases from V and 7 bases from J, the junction contained 8 bases not matched to a gene.

The sample holds many counts of this clonotype. A junction boundary mismatches the germline segment, possibly from a read error. The chain links TRBV6-5 to TRBJ1-1; TRBD1 aligns across 8 bases. The germline gives CDR1 MNHEY, CDR2 SVGAGI. This CDR3 region has 15 residues. Here the CDR3 DNA reads TGTGCCAGCAGTTCCAGGACAGGGATTGGCACTGAAGCTCTCTTT. Amino acid sequence: CASSSRTGIGTEALF.

On this clonotype itself: A much larger clone differs from this one at a single base, so this may be a read error. The chain combines TRBV6-1 with TRBJ2-5; 11 positions agree with TRBD2. The CDR3 is 17 amino acids. Trimming at V came to 5 bases and at J to 5 bases, leaving 13 bases not matched to a gene. In germline, CDR1 is MNHNS, CDR2 SASEGT. The CDR3 protein is CASSPGLAEGPGETQYF. CDR3 DNA: TGTGCCAGCAGTCCGGGACTAGCGGAGGGGCCAGGGGAGACCCAGTACTTC.

This clonotype has a count of ten or more. The rearrangement links TRBV3-1 to TRBJ2-5; 7 bases match TRBD1. CDR3 length: 16 amino acids. With 1 base clipped from V and 0 bases from J, the junction kept 5 bases outside the gene matches. Germline V gene data show CDR1 as LGHDT and CDR2 as YNNKEL (reference sequence). The CDR3: CASSQVGRGYQETQYF. CDR3 bases: TGTGCCAGCAGCCAAGTGGGCAGGGGGTACCAAGAGACCCAGTACTTC.

This clonotype was observed many times. The rearrangement joins TRBV2 to TRBJ1-1; 7 nucleotides line up with TRBD1. The CDR3 consists of 13 residues. The junction had 6 bases not matched to a gene; V was cut back by 11 bases and J by 0 bases. CDR1 SNHLY and CDR2 FYNNEI come from the germline V gene. This CDR3 reads CAGQEEMNTEAFF. The CDR3 bases are TGTGCCGGACAGGAGGAGATGAACACTGAAGCTTTCTTT.

CDR3 region: CASSVEASGVVEQYF. CDR3 nucleotide sequence: TGTGCCAGCAGCGTAGAGGCTAGCGGGGTTGTAGAGCAGTACTTC. The rearrangement uses TRBV9 and TRBJ2-7, with 9 nucleotides matching TRBD2. Germline assignment: CDR1 SGDLS and CDR2 YYNGEE. V lost 0 bases, J lost 7 bases, and 8 bases stayed unmatched. The CDR3 is made up of 15 amino acids.

The chain uses TRBV2 and TRBJ2-5; 9 bases map to TRBD2. Germline CDR1 reads SNHLY; CDR2 reads FYNNEI. The CDR3 is 13 residues long. The V and J ends lost 3 bases and 7 bases, in that order; junction bases with no gene match: 3. CDR3 protein: CASSEGRGGTQYF. Here the CDR3 DNA reads TGTGCCAGCAGTGAGGGGCGGGGGGGGACCCAGTACTTC.

Many counts were recorded for this clonotype. CDR3 nucleotide sequence: TGTGCCAGCAGCTTGGAACTAGCGGGGGGGTTCTTGGAGACCCAGTACTTC. Protein product: CASSLELAGGFLETQYF. V and J are TRBV7-2 and TRBJ2-5; 13 nucleotides match TRBD2. Trimming at V came to 3 bases and at J to 5 bases, leaving 9 bases not matched to a gene. Germline V gives CDR1 SGHTA, CDR2 FQGNSA. CDR3 size: 17 residues.